This TCR beta chain was recorded in a study of ipilimumab plus nivolumab after autologous stem cell transplantation. Study context: Both relapsed and primary refractory DLBCL were included.

Study-wide results and caveats: TCR repertoire, Treg phenotype and gut microbiota reportedly support more study of this approach.

Ipilimumab, 1 mg/kg, started 14 to 28 days after autologous transplant. CDR1 and CDR2 (germline): SQVTM, ANQGSEA. This CDR3 spans 12 amino acids. V gave up 1 base and J gave up 7 bases, with 10 bases separating them. Profiled with immunoSEQ multiplex PCR; TCRdb holds only in-frame clones, not every one. The table shows approximately 84,000 clones, with 83% occurring only once. Turning to this clone: Antigen: not known.

The chain employs TRBV29-1 and TRBJ1-2; D remains unclear. The TCR sequence derives from a male donor with diffuse large B-cell lymphoma. Sequenced here: PBMCs, sampled in a trial of ipilimumab plus nivolumab as post-transplant consolidation. CDR3 residues: CSVEVPPVGYTF. CDR3 coding DNA: TGCAGCGTTGAAGTACCGCCCGTTGGCTACACCTTC.